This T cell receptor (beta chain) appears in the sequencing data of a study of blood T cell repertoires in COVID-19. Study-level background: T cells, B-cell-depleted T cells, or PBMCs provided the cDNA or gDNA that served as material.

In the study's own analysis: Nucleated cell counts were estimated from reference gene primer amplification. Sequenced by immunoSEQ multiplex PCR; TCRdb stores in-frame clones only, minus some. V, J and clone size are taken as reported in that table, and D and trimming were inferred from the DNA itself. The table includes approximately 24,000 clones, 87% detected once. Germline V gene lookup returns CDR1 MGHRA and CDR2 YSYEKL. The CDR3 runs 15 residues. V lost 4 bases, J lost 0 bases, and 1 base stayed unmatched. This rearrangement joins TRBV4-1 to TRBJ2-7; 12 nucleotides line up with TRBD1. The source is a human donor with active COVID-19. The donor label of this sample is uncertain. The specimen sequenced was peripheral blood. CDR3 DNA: TGCGCCAGCAGCCCGGGACAGGGGGCCTCCTACGAGCAGTACTTC. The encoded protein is CASSPGQGASYEQYF.